The rows below give T cell receptor beta chains drawn from one sample of a study of cytomegalovirus exposure and HLA in healthy donors. The repertoire was sequenced with immunoSEQ multiplex PCR; TCRdb's copy has only in-frame clones and lacks some. The sample includes about 130,000 clones, 81% of them seen just once. The sequenced sample was PBMCs. The receptors were gathered from a man aged 18 to 30 in good health and CMV-seropositive. The CDR3 runs from the conserved cysteine through the conserved F or W. The D gene is left open where the match is weak. Only part of the rows carry a size: once, few, many, or a class if the clone is expanded.

TRBJ1-2	NA	TRBV27	NA	CASSYTRGSGYTF	TGTGCCAGCAGTTATACCAGGGGATCGGGCTACACCTTC
TRBJ1-1	NA	TRBV13	NA	CASSLQGFSPEAFF	TGTGCCAGCAGCCTTCAGGGGTTTAGTCCTGAAGCTTTCTTT
TRBJ2-2	TRBD2	TRBV2	few	CASSRLGSGGKTGELFF	TGTGCCAGCAGTCGCTTAGGGAGCGGGGGGAAAACCGGGGAGCTGTTTTTT
TRBJ2-7	NA	TRBV5-1	few	CASSSNRDNSYEQYF	TGCGCCAGCAGCAGCAACAGGGACAACTCCTACGAGCAGTACTTC
TRBJ2-7	TRBD2	TRBV7-2	NA	CASTRREAHYEQYF	TGTGCCAGCACCCGCCGGGAGGCCCATTACGAGCAGTACTTC
TRBJ2-6	TRBD1	TRBV5-6	NA	CASSVRDRDPSGANVLTF	TGTGCCAGCAGCGTCCGGGACAGGGATCCCTCTGGGGCCAACGTCCTGACTTTC
TRBJ2-7	TRBD2	TRBV7-2	NA	CASSLSPGTSGEKQYF	TGTGCCAGCAGCTTAAGCCCCGGGACTAGCGGCGAAAAGCAGTACTTC
TRBJ2-2	TRBD1	TRBV2	NA	CASGGQGFGELFF	TGTGCCAGTGGGGGACAGGGATTCGGGGAGCTGTTTTTT
TRBJ2-5	TRBD1	TRBV15	NA	CATSRTGGSETQYF	TGTGCCACCAGCAGGACAGGGGGCTCTGAGACCCAGTACTTC
TRBJ2-1	TRBD2	TRBV7-2	NA	CASSPGLAGIQQFF	TGCGCCAGCAGCCCCGGACTAGCGGGAATCCAGCAGTTCTTC
TRBJ2-7	TRBD1	TRBV4-1	NA	CASSRAGQGSSYEQYF	TGCGCCAGCAGCCGAGCGGGACAGGGGAGCTCCTACGAGCAGTACTTC
TRBJ2-5	TRBD2	TRBV7-9	NA	CASSRTGGEETQYF	TGTGCCAGCAGCCGGACGGGGGGGGAAGAGACCCAGTACTTC
TRBJ2-7	TRBD1	TRBV6-6	NA	CTSSPGQGLYEQYF	TGTACCAGCAGTCCGGGACAGGGGCTCTACGAGCAGTACTTC
TRBJ2-1	NA	TRBV9	few	CASSPGSTYNEQFF	TGTGCCAGCAGCCCGGGATCCACTTACAATGAGCAGTTCTTC
TRBJ2-7	TRBD1	TRBV30	NA	CAWSWTGGLREQYF	TGTGCCTGGAGCTGGACAGGGGGCCTTCGGGAGCAGTACTTC
TRBJ2-5	NA	TRBV5-1	NA	CASSLGQVQETQYF	TGCGCCAGCAGCTTGGGACAGGTACAAGAGACCCAGTACTTC
TRBJ1-4	NA	TRBV7-8	NA	CASSLFGAATNEKLFF	TGTGCCAGCAGCTTATTTGGAGCTGCAACTAATGAAAAACTGTTTTTT
TRBJ2-2	TRBD2	TRBV5-5	NA	CASSSILAGEDTGELFF	TGTGCCAGCAGCTCGATACTAGCGGGAGAGGACACCGGGGAGCTGTTTTTT
TRBJ2-7	TRBD2	TRBV7-2	once	CASSLQTSVEQYF	TGTGCCAGCAGCTTACAGACTAGCGTCGAGCAGTACTTC
TRBJ1-4	TRBD1	TRBV2	NA	CASIHTTGKREKLFF	TGTGCCAGCATTCACACGACAGGGAAAAGAGAAAAACTGTTTTTT
TRBJ2-7	TRBD1	TRBV7-6	NA	CASSSRTGPYEQYF	TGTGCCAGCAGCTCTCGGACAGGGCCCTACGAGCAGTACTTC
TRBJ2-2	NA	TRBV5-4	NA	CASSSTGYTGELFF	TGTGCCAGCAGCTCAACAGGGTACACCGGGGAGCTGTTTTTT
TRBJ2-7	NA	TRBV5-1	NA	CASSSGQDEQYF	TGCGCCAGCAGCTCAGGACAAGACGAGCAGTACTTC
TRBJ2-3	TRBD2	TRBV14	NA	CASSQEPGTSLAEGSDTQYF	TGTGCCAGCAGCCAAGAACCAGGGACCAGTCTAGCGGAGGGGTCAGATACGCAGTATTTT
TRBJ2-7	TRBD1	TRBV10-1	NA	CASSTGAKQYF	TGCGCCAGCAGTACAGGGGCAAAGCAGTACTTC
TRBJ1-3	NA	TRBV15	NA	CATSRRGSGSTIYF	TGTGCCACCAGCAGGCGGGGGTCTGGAAGCACCATATATTTT
TRBJ2-3	TRBD2	TRBV6-4	NA	CASSRLAGGDTQYF	TGTGCCAGCAGCCGACTAGCGGGGGGAGATACGCAGTATTTT
TRBJ2-1	NA	TRBV19	NA	CASSISFSGEQFF	TGTGCCAGTAGTATTTCTTTCTCGGGGGAGCAGTTCTTC
TRBJ2-7	NA	TRBV9	NA	CASSVDSLSYEQYF	TGTGCCAGCAGCGTAGATTCTCTTTCCTACGAGCAGTACTTC
TRBJ2-7	TRBD2	TRBV7-2	NA	CASSLARLAGGPVGYEQYF	TGTGCCAGCAGCTTAGCGCGGCTAGCGGGAGGGCCTGTTGGCTACGAGCAGTACTTC
TRBJ1-5	NA	TRBV21-1	NA	CASSKSSRSCSQPQHF	TGTGCCAGCAGCAAAAGCAGCAGGTCCTGTAGTCAGCCCCAGCATTTT
TRBJ2-5	NA	TRBV7-2	NA	CASSLIRQETQYF	TGTGCCAGCAGCTTAATCCGGCAAGAGACCCAGTACTTC
TRBJ2-5	NA	TRBV5-1	NA	CASSPLGGGRQETQYF	TGCGCCAGCAGCCCTCTGGGGGGTGGGAGACAAGAGACCCAGTACTTC
TRBJ1-5	NA	TRBV5-4	NA	CASSLDGSNQPQHF	TGTGCCAGCAGCTTGGATGGCAGCAATCAGCCCCAGCATTTT